The subject of this entry is one TCR beta chain. Its antigen is currently unknown. CD4+ cells underwent separation, giving CD45RA+ naive and CD45RA-negative memory subsets. The sample originates from a study of shared clonotypes between healthy human individuals. Overall study results and limits: Generally, estimated richness proved larger in naive subsets than it did in memory subsets. What rarefaction showed was incomplete sorted-subset sequencing despite large depth. Against clonotypes common to all four donors, non-shared ones had lower generation probabilities.

Assay used: immunoSEQ multiplex PCR; TCRdb lists only in-frame clones, some missing. The table includes just over 2,000,000 clones, roughly 95% detected once. This clonotype originated in a man younger than 35 in good health. The sequenced material came from naive CD4+ T cells sorted from blood. Subset in this sample: CD45RA+ positively selected.

The CDR3 is CASSAGTGSTYEQYF. DNA for the CDR3: TGTGCCAGCAGTGCCGGGACAGGGTCTACCTACGAGCAGTACTTC. The rearrangement joins TRBV6-6 to TRBJ2-7, with 9 bases matching TRBD1. CDR1 is MNHNY and CDR2 is SVGAGI in the germline V gene (reference sequence). Trimming cost V 5 bases and J 2 bases; bases outside gene matches: 7. CDR3 length: 15 amino acids.